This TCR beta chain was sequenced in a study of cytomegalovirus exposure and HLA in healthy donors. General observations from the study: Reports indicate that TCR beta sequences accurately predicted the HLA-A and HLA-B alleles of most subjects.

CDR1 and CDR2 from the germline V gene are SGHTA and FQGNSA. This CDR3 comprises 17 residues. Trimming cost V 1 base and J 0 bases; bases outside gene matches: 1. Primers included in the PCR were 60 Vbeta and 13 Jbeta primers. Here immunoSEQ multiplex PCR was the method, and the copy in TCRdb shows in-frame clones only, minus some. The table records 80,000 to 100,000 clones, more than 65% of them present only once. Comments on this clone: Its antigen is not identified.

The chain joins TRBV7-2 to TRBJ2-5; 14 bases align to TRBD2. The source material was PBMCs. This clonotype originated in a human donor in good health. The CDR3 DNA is TGTGCCAGCAGCTTAGGGACTAGCGGGAGGTACCAAGAGACCCAGTACTTC. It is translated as CASSLGTSGRYQETQYF.